This is a list of T cell receptor beta chains from one sample in a study of control samples from healthy donors and cancer patients. Profiling relied on immunoSEQ multiplex PCR, and the TCRdb table lists in-frame clones only, not all of them. The sample has about 410,000 clones, about nine tenths seen once; the top ten hold around 6.8%. The sample consisted of PBMCs. The receptors were gathered from a man in his forties with head and neck cancer. Each CDR3 is given with its conserved first and last residue. D genes are given only for firm matches. Clone size is stated in some rows and not others, as once, few, many or a class when expanded.

>NA|TRBJ1-5|TRBV19|NA
TGTGCCAGTAGTATAGTTATCAAGTTGGGCAATCAGCCCCAGCATTTT
CASSIVIKLGNQPQHF
>TRBD1|TRBJ1-5|TRBV30|NA
TGTGCCTGGAGTGTACGTGGTTGGGACAGCTATCAGCCCCAGCATTTT
CAWSVRGWDSYQPQHF
>NA|TRBJ1-3|TRBV19|NA
TGTGCCAGTAGTGCGCGGGACGGAATATCTGGAAACACCATATATTTT
CASSARDGISGNTIYF
>NA|TRBJ2-7|TRBV11-2|NA
TGTGCCAGCAGCTTAGGGAGGGGAGATTACGAGCAGTACTTC
CASSLGRGDYEQYF
>NA|TRBJ1-1|TRBV6-4|NA
TGTGCCAGCAGTGACGGTCCAGGGCGAAACACTGAAGCTTTCTTT
CASSDGPGRNTEAFF
>TRBD1|TRBJ2-2|TRBV6-6|NA
TGTGCCAGCAGTGAGGACAGGGGAGACACCGGGGAGCTGTTTTTT
CASSEDRGDTGELFF
>TRBD2|TRBJ2-3|TRBV19|once
TGTGCCAGTAGTAGCGGGGGAGCTAGCACAGATACGCAGTATTTT
CASSSGGASTDTQYF
>NA|TRBJ1-4|TRBV27|NA
TGTGCCAGCACCTCGGGACTCAGGAAAAAACTGTTTTTT
CASTSGLRKKLFF
>TRBD1|TRBJ1-1|TRBV5-1|NA
TGCGCCAGCAGCTTCGACAGGGATGAAGCTTTCTTT
CASSFDRDEAFF
>NA|TRBJ1-2|TRBV10-3|NA
TGTGCCATCAGTGAGTCTCCCAATGGCTACACCTTC
CAISESPNGYTF
>TRBD1|TRBJ1-5|TRBV5-1|NA
TGCGCCAGCAGCTTGGGGACAGGAAAAGGAGGCAATCAGCCCCAGCATTTT
CASSLGTGKGGNQPQHF
>NA|TRBJ2-1|TRBV5-6|NA
TGTGCCAGCAGCTTCGGCGGGCGGAATGAGCAGTTCTTC
CASSFGGRNEQFF
>NA|TRBJ2-7|TRBV19|NA
TGTGCCAGTAAGGCGGACACCTTCGCCTACGAGCAGTACTTC
CASKADTFAYEQYF
>TRBD2|TRBJ2-2|TRBV4-1|NA
TGCGCCAGCAGCCAAGTTTTGGATCTAGCGGGATCCAGGAGGGAGGAGCTGTTTTTT
CASSQVLDLAGSRREELFF
>NA|TRBJ1-5|TRBV30|once
TGTGCCTGGAGCGCAGGGGCGGGTCAGCCCCAGCATTTT
CAWSAGAGQPQHF
>NA|TRBJ2-1|TRBV19|NA
TGTGCCAGTAGTATAGCATGGAGGAACTCCTACAATGAGCAGTTCTTC
CASSIAWRNSYNEQFF
>NA|TRBJ2-7|TRBV7-9|NA
TGTGCCAGCAGCTTAGTTGGCGGGAATTACGAGCAGTACTTC
CASSLVGGNYEQYF
>NA|TRBJ2-7|TRBV28|NA
TGTGCCAGCAGTTTAACAGGGACGCGCTACGAGCAGTACTTC
CASSLTGTRYEQYF
>NA|TRBJ1-1|TRBV7-9|NA
TGTGCCAGCAGCTTACCAGGGTCGAACACTGAAGCTTTCTTT
CASSLPGSNTEAFF
>NA|TRBJ1-4|TRBV4-1|NA
TGCGCCAGCAGCCAAGTGAAAACAGCTAATGAAAAACTGTTTTTT
CASSQVKTANEKLFF
>NA|TRBJ2-5|TRBV29-1|NA
TGCAGCGTTGATCTGGCAGGCGGTGGCACCCAGTACTTC
CSVDLAGGGTQYF
>NA|TRBJ1-2|TRBV7-3|NA
TGTGCCAGCAGCTCTGGTCCCCGATCCGGGGCGGGCTACACCTTC
CASSSGPRSGAGYTF
>NA|TRBJ1-5|TRBV28|NA
TGTGCCAGCAAAACAGCTTCGTCGGGGCAGCCCCAGCATTTT
CASKTASSGQPQHF
>NA|TRBJ2-7|TRBV7-9|NA
TGTGCCAGCAACCCGACAGGGAGGGACTACGAGCAGTACTTC
CASNPTGRDYEQYF
>TRBD2|TRBJ2-1|TRBV3-1/TRBV3-2|NA
TGTGCCAGCAGCCAAGGCGGACTAGCGGCATACAATGAGCAGTTCTTC
CASSQGGLAAYNEQFF
>TRBD1|TRBJ1-2|TRBV29-1|NA
TGCAGCGTTAGGGACAGGGGTAACTATGGCTACACCTTC
CSVRDRGNYGYTF
>TRBD1|TRBJ2-7|TRBV6-4|NA
TGTGCCAGCAGTGACGGGGAAAACAGGGGCTACGAGCAGTACTTC
CASSDGENRGYEQYF
>NA|TRBJ2-7|TRBV6-5|NA
TGTGCCAGCATGGGTCGGGTGAGCTCCTACGAGCAGTACTTC
CASMGRVSSYEQYF
>TRBD2|TRBJ2-1|TRBV9|NA
TGTGCCAGCAGCTTTAGCGGGGTAAGATCCTACAATGAGCAGTTCTTC
CASSFSGVRSYNEQFF
>NA|TRBJ2-7|TRBV10-3|NA
TGTGCCATCAGTGAGGGCCCGTTAGGGGCCTCCTACGAGCAGTACTTC
CAISEGPLGASYEQYF
>NA|TRBJ1-2|TRBV7-8|NA
TGTGCCAGCAGCTTTCCGGGATCCTATAACTATGGCTACACCTTC
CASSFPGSYNYGYTF
>TRBD2|TRBJ2-7|TRBV4-1|NA
TGCGCCAGCAGCCGAGAGGGAGGGTCCGACGGGTTCTCCTACGAGCAGTACTTC
CASSREGGSDGFSYEQYF
>NA|TRBJ2-5|TRBV5-1|NA
TGCGCCAGCAGCCTGGGGGACCTACGCTCAGAGACCCAGTACTTC
CASSLGDLRSETQYF
>TRBD2|TRBJ2-1|TRBV11-3|NA
TGTGCCAGCAGCTTAGGACTAGCGGGGGACAATGAGCAGTTCTTC
CASSLGLAGDNEQFF
>NA|TRBJ2-7|TRBV30|NA
TGTGCCTGGAGTATCACTGACTCCTACGAGCAGTACTTC
CAWSITDSYEQYF
>TRBD2|TRBJ2-1|TRBV4-1|once
TGCGCCAGCAGCCAATTAACACCGGGACTAGCAAGGTCCAGTGAGCAGTTCTTC
CASSQLTPGLARSSEQFF
>NA|TRBJ1-1|TRBV18|NA
TGTGCCAGCTCACCATCTTTGGGCCGACATAACACTGAAGCTTTCTTT
CASSPSLGRHNTEAFF
>TRBD2|TRBJ2-7|TRBV6-2/TRBV6-3|NA
TGTGCCAGCAGTTACTCCCGGCTAGCGGGGAGGTCCTACGAGCAGTACTTC
CASSYSRLAGRSYEQYF
>TRBD1|TRBJ1-1|TRBV7-3|NA
TGTGCCAGCAGCCAAGGGGGCCGGGACACTGAAGCTTTCTTT
CASSQGGRDTEAFF
>NA|TRBJ2-7|TRBV7-9|NA
TGTGCCAGCAGCTTAGTAGGGTACGAGCAGTACTTC
CASSLVGYEQYF
>TRBD1|TRBJ2-6|TRBV15|few
TGTGCCACCAGCACCGGACAGGGGTCCGGGGCCAACGTCCTGACTTTC
CATSTGQGSGANVLTF
>TRBD1|TRBJ2-2|TRBV24-1|NA
TGTGCCACGTCAAGACAGGGTAACACCGGGGAGCTGTTTTTT
CATSRQGNTGELFF
>NA|TRBJ2-1|TRBV27|NA
TGTGCCAGCAGACCGTTAGGGGGTGGGACCTACAATGAGCAGTTCTTC
CASRPLGGGTYNEQFF
>TRBD1|TRBJ1-4|TRBV5-8|NA
TGTGCCAGCAGATTGGACAGGGGTGGCGAAAAACTGTTTTTT
CASRLDRGGEKLFF
>TRBD1|TRBJ1-6|TRBV4-3|NA
TGCGCCAGCCGGGGACAGGGAAATTCACCCCTCCACTTT
CASRGQGNSPLHF
>NA|TRBJ2-2|TRBV6-6|NA
TGTGCCAGCAGTCTTGGCTCGGGGGAGCTGTTTTTT
CASSLGSGELFF
>NA|TRBJ1-1|TRBV10-3|NA
TGTGCCATCATCACAGACACCGGGGGAGCTTTCTTT
CAIITDTGGAFF
>NA|TRBJ2-7|TRBV3-1/TRBV3-2|NA
TGTGCCAGCAGCCAATTACAGGGTTGGAGCGAGCAGTACTTC
CASSQLQGWSEQYF
>NA|TRBJ2-7|TRBV5-6|NA
TGTGCCAGCAGCCCTAGCTCCCTACCCAACGAGCAGTACTTC
CASSPSSLPNEQYF
>TRBD1|TRBJ1-1|TRBV28|NA
TGTGCCAGCAGTTTGTCACAGGGGCGGGCTTTCTTT
CASSLSQGRAFF
>NA|TRBJ2-7|TRBV5-6|NA
TGTGCCAGCAGCTTAGGGGGTGCAACCTACGAGCAGTACTTC
CASSLGGATYEQYF
>NA|TRBJ1-1|TRBV19|NA
TGTGCCAGTAGTCCCAATCGGGACACTCTGAACACTGAAGCTTTCTTT
CASSPNRDTLNTEAFF
>NA|TRBJ1-2|TRBV6-5|NA
TGTGCCACCGCCCCCGAGGGGCAGAACTATGGCTACACCTTC
CATAPEGQNYGYTF
>NA|TRBJ2-3|TRBV30|NA
TGTGCCTGGAGTAGCGCAGATACGCAGTATTTT
CAWSSADTQYF
>TRBD2|TRBJ2-3|TRBV19|NA
TGTGCCAGTAGTATAGCGGGGGGTTCAGATACGCAGTATTTT
CASSIAGGSDTQYF